Detailed here is one T cell receptor (beta chain). No antigen is known for it. The record originates from a study of T and B cells in COVID-19 patients. About the study: The recovered cohort's median age was 34 years, versus approximately 63 years in active infection. About 90% of the 20 active-infection patients had comorbidities associated with unfavorable COVID-19 outcome.

Findings and caveats of the study: At recovery TRB diversity and richness exceeded healthy donors, after highly clonal active COVID-19 repertoires.

Each TRB amplification used roughly 250-550 ng of genomic DNA from blood. TRB rearrangements were amplified by multiplex PCR with BIOMED2 TRB-A/B primers. TCRdb re-analysed the multiplex PCR reads in MiXCR, keeping a single row per CDR3 protein. This sample has 4,500 to 5,500 distinct CDR3 sequences, with about 26% found just once. The sample comprised blood. This clonotype originated in a human donor with active COVID-19.

The CDR3 reads CVSRRDRSYNSPLHF. As DNA, the CDR3 is TGTGTTAGCAGGAGGGACAGAAGCTATAATTCACCCCTCCACTTT. V and J are TRBV12-3 or TRBV12-4 and TRBJ1-6, with 7 nucleotides matching TRBD1. This CDR3 has 15 amino acids.